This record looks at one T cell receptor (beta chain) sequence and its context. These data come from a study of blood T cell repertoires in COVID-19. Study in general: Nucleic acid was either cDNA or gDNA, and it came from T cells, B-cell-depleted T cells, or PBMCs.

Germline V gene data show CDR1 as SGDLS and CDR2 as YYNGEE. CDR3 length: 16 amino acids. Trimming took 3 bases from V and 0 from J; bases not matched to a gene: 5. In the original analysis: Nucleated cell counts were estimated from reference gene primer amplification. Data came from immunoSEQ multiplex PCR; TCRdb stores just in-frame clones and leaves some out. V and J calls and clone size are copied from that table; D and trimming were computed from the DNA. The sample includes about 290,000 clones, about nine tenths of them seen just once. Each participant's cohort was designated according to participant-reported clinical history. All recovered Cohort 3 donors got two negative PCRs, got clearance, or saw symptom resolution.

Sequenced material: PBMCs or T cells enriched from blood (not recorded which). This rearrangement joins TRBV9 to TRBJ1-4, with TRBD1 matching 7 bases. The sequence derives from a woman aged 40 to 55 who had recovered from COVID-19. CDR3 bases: TGTGCCAGCAGCGCCGGACAGGCGACAACTAATGAAAAACTGTTTTTT. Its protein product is CASSAGQATTNEKLFF. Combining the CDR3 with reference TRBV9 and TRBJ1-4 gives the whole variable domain DSGVTQTPKHLITATGQRVTLRCSPRSGDLSVYWYQQSLDQGLQFLIQYYNGEERAKGNILERFSAQQFPDLHSELNLSSLELGDSALYFCASSAGQATTNEKLFFGSGTQLSVL.